Described below is a single T cell receptor beta chain sequence and its context. The target antigen is unknown. The data were obtained in a study of OX40 agonist ivuxolimab in advanced cancers. General observations from the study: Both CD4+ and CD8+ T cell populations in blood had undergone clonal expansion by week 6 at 0.1 to 3.0 mg/kg. Some nonresponders additionally presented with little normalized T-cell clonal expansion.

Autoimmune disease history or systemic immunosuppression disqualified patients. Sequenced by immunoSEQ multiplex PCR; TCRdb stores in-frame clones only, minus some. The sample has about 51,000 clones, 84% seen once; the top ten hold roughly 3%. The CDR3 has 14 amino acids. Germline loops: CDR1 SNHLY, CDR2 FYNNEI. V was shortened by 8 bases and J by 8 bases, with 20 bases between the two germline ends. The chain joins TRBV2 to TRBJ2-3, with D possibly being TRBD2 (8 bases). This TCR came from an adult with an advanced solid tumor such as melanoma, head and neck, liver or kidney cancer. The sample was CD4+ or CD8+ T cells sorted from blood, taken in a trial of the OX40 agonist ivuxolimab. The CDR3 DNA reads as TGTGCCAGCCCCACTAGCGGCGCAGGGGGTACGCAGTATTTT. Translation gives CASPTSGAGGTQYF.